Listed below are T cell receptor beta chains from one sample, sequenced in a study of cytomegalovirus exposure and HLA in healthy donors. Produced via immunoSEQ multiplex PCR; TCRdb's table is partial and in-frame only. The sample shows 85,000 to 100,000 clones, about 84% of them seen only once. Source material: PBMCs. The source of these receptors is a girl aged 2-10 years in good health and CMV-seropositive. The CDR3 runs from the conserved cysteine through the conserved F or W. Each record gives: J gene, D gene, clone size, V gene, CDR3 protein, CDR3 DNA. A D gene is named only where the DNA matches it firmly. A row's size may be missing; if present it is once, few, many or a size class.

J gene: TRBJ2-7
D gene: TRBD2
clone size: NA
V gene: TRBV4-1
CDR3 protein: CASSHPQTSGREYEQYF
CDR3 DNA: TGCGCCAGCAGCCACCCTCAGACTAGCGGGAGAGAATACGAGCAGTACTTC

J gene: TRBJ2-7
D gene: NA
clone size: NA
V gene: TRBV6-5
CDR3 protein: CASSYGILDRPYEQYF
CDR3 DNA: TGTGCCAGCAGTTACGGCATTCTTGACAGACCCTACGAGCAGTACTTC

J gene: TRBJ1-4
D gene: NA
clone size: few
V gene: TRBV5-4
CDR3 protein: CASSFGGAGEKLFF
CDR3 DNA: TGTGCCAGCAGCTTTGGGGGCGCCGGTGAAAAACTGTTTTTT

J gene: TRBJ1-1
D gene: TRBD1
clone size: NA
V gene: TRBV7-2
CDR3 protein: CASSRTGVTEAFF
CDR3 DNA: TGTGCCAGCAGCCGGACAGGGGTTACTGAAGCTTTCTTT

J gene: TRBJ2-1
D gene: TRBD2
clone size: few
V gene: TRBV18
CDR3 protein: CASSPPGTSGSRNEQFF
CDR3 DNA: TGTGCCAGCTCACCACCCGGGACTAGCGGTTCCAGGAATGAGCAGTTCTTC

J gene: TRBJ1-5
D gene: NA
clone size: NA
V gene: TRBV4-1
CDR3 protein: CASSQGTLSNQPQHF
CDR3 DNA: TGCGCCAGCAGCCAGGGGACACTTAGCAATCAGCCCCAGCATTTT

J gene: TRBJ2-1
D gene: NA
clone size: NA
V gene: TRBV30
CDR3 protein: CAWSFSSYNEQFF
CDR3 DNA: TGTGCCTGGAGTTTCAGCTCCTACAATGAGCAGTTCTTC

J gene: TRBJ2-1
D gene: TRBD1
clone size: NA
V gene: TRBV4-1
CDR3 protein: CASSQVQGAWYEQFF
CDR3 DNA: TGCGCCAGCAGCCAAGTCCAGGGGGCGTGGTATGAGCAGTTCTTC

J gene: TRBJ1-3
D gene: NA
clone size: NA
V gene: TRBV28
CDR3 protein: CASRPRGNTIYF
CDR3 DNA: TGTGCCAGCAGGCCCAGGGGAAACACCATATATTTT

J gene: TRBJ2-3
D gene: TRBD1
clone size: NA
V gene: TRBV28
CDR3 protein: CASSRTGQGGVDTQYF
CDR3 DNA: TGTGCCAGCAGTCGGACCGGACAGGGGGGAGTGGATACGCAGTATTTT

J gene: TRBJ2-7
D gene: NA
clone size: few
V gene: TRBV6-1
CDR3 protein: CASVRLGGGEQYF
CDR3 DNA: TGTGCCAGCGTCCGACTAGGAGGAGGGGAGCAGTACTTC

J gene: TRBJ2-6
D gene: NA
clone size: NA
V gene: TRBV28
CDR3 protein: CASRREGITSSGANVLTF
CDR3 DNA: TGTGCCAGCAGGAGAGAGGGTATAACGAGCTCTGGGGCCAACGTCCTGACTTTC

J gene: TRBJ1-4
D gene: NA
clone size: NA
V gene: TRBV5-6
CDR3 protein: CASSLAPRGGSGRGEKLFF
CDR3 DNA: TGTGCCAGCAGCTTGGCTCCCCGGGGGGGGTCTGGGCGAGGTGAAAAACTGTTTTTT

J gene: TRBJ2-2
D gene: TRBD1
clone size: once
V gene: TRBV6-1
CDR3 protein: CASVRGRTGELFF
CDR3 DNA: TGTGCCAGCGTCAGGGGGCGGACCGGGGAGCTGTTTTTT

J gene: TRBJ2-5
D gene: NA
clone size: NA
V gene: TRBV28
CDR3 protein: CASRTLGETQYF
CDR3 DNA: TGTGCCAGCAGGACCCTAGGAGAGACCCAGTACTTC

J gene: TRBJ1-5
D gene: TRBD1
clone size: NA
V gene: TRBV27
CDR3 protein: CASSFYPWTGNQPQHF
CDR3 DNA: TGTGCCAGCAGTTTCTACCCCTGGACAGGTAATCAGCCCCAGCATTTT

J gene: TRBJ2-4
D gene: TRBD2
clone size: NA
V gene: TRBV9
CDR3 protein: CASSPGTSRNIQYF
CDR3 DNA: TGTGCCAGCAGCCCGGGGACTAGCCGAAACATTCAGTACTTC

J gene: TRBJ1-4
D gene: TRBD1
clone size: NA
V gene: TRBV6-5
CDR3 protein: CASSYSPTGVNEKLFF
CDR3 DNA: TGTGCCAGCAGTTATTCCCCGACAGGGGTTAATGAAAAACTGTTTTTT

J gene: TRBJ2-7
D gene: TRBD2
clone size: NA
V gene: TRBV19
CDR3 protein: CASRDRTSDPLVGEQYF
CDR3 DNA: TGTGCCAGTAGAGATAGGACTAGCGACCCCCTAGTAGGCGAGCAGTACTTC

J gene: TRBJ2-7
D gene: NA
clone size: NA
V gene: TRBV5-1
CDR3 protein: CASSLAPQGLNFYEQYF
CDR3 DNA: TGCGCCAGCAGCTTGGCCCCTCAGGGTCTCAACTTCTACGAGCAGTACTTC

J gene: TRBJ1-5
D gene: NA
clone size: NA
V gene: TRBV5-6
CDR3 protein: CASRSFREDQPQHF
CDR3 DNA: TGTGCCAGCAGATCATTCAGGGAAGATCAGCCCCAGCATTTT

J gene: TRBJ2-1
D gene: NA
clone size: NA
V gene: TRBV7-2
CDR3 protein: CASSVGAVSYNEQFF
CDR3 DNA: TGTGCCAGCAGCGTGGGGGCAGTCTCCTACAATGAGCAGTTCTTC

J gene: TRBJ2-6
D gene: TRBD1
clone size: NA
V gene: TRBV9
CDR3 protein: CASSVGSRDRGDGSGANVLTF
CDR3 DNA: TGTGCCAGCAGCGTCGGGTCCCGGGACAGGGGCGACGGCTCTGGGGCCAACGTCCTGACTTTC

J gene: TRBJ1-1
D gene: TRBD1
clone size: few
V gene: TRBV7-9
CDR3 protein: CASSYTGGGTEAFF
CDR3 DNA: TGTGCCAGCAGCTATACAGGGGGTGGTACTGAAGCTTTCTTT

J gene: TRBJ1-1
D gene: NA
clone size: NA
V gene: TRBV6-6
CDR3 protein: CASSLTGSAEAFF
CDR3 DNA: TGTGCCAGCAGTCTCACAGGGTCCGCTGAAGCTTTCTTT

J gene: TRBJ2-2
D gene: TRBD1
clone size: once
V gene: TRBV6-4
CDR3 protein: CASSDRDTGELFF
CDR3 DNA: TGTGCCAGCTCGGACAGGGACACCGGGGAGCTGTTTTTT

J gene: TRBJ2-7
D gene: NA
clone size: NA
V gene: TRBV28
CDR3 protein: CASSFQAQSQTNYEQYF
CDR3 DNA: TGTGCCAGCAGTTTTCAGGCGCAATCTCAGACGAACTACGAGCAGTACTTC

J gene: TRBJ2-7
D gene: NA
clone size: NA
V gene: TRBV29-1
CDR3 protein: CSVGDSIYEQYF
CDR3 DNA: TGCAGCGTTGGTGACTCTATCTACGAGCAGTACTTC

J gene: TRBJ2-5
D gene: TRBD2
clone size: NA
V gene: TRBV29-1
CDR3 protein: CSVDREREGQETQYF
CDR3 DNA: TGCAGCGTTGACAGGGAGCGGGAGGGGCAAGAGACCCAGTACTTC

J gene: TRBJ2-7
D gene: NA
clone size: once
V gene: TRBV27
CDR3 protein: CASSLSPNGDAQYF
CDR3 DNA: TGTGCCAGCAGTTTATCCCCCAATGGAGATGCGCAGTACTTC

J gene: TRBJ1-1
D gene: TRBD1
clone size: NA
V gene: TRBV19
CDR3 protein: CASSIQGADTEAFF
CDR3 DNA: TGTGCCAGTAGTATCCAGGGGGCGGACACTGAAGCTTTCTTT

J gene: TRBJ1-2
D gene: TRBD1
clone size: NA
V gene: TRBV6-6
CDR3 protein: CASSRTGRGLNYGYTF
CDR3 DNA: TGTGCCAGCAGCAGGACAGGGAGGGGATTAAACTATGGCTACACCTTC

J gene: TRBJ1-1
D gene: NA
clone size: NA
V gene: TRBV5-4
CDR3 protein: CASSSTVADTEAFF
CDR3 DNA: TGTGCCAGCAGCTCGACAGTGGCGGACACTGAAGCTTTCTTT

J gene: TRBJ2-3
D gene: NA
clone size: NA
V gene: TRBV27
CDR3 protein: CASRRRPGTDTQYF
CDR3 DNA: TGTGCCAGCAGACGTAGACCGGGGACAGATACGCAGTATTTT

J gene: TRBJ2-1
D gene: TRBD2
clone size: NA
V gene: TRBV6-5
CDR3 protein: CASWGGRGEQFF
CDR3 DNA: TGTGCCAGTTGGGGCGGGAGGGGGGAGCAGTTCTTC